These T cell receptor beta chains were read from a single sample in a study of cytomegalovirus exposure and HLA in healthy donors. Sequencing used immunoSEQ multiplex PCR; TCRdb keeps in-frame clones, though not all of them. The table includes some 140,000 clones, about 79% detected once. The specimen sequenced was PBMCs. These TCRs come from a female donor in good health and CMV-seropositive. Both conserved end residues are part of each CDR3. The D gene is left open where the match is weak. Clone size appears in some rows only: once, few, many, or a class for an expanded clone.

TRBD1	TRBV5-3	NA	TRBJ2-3	TGTGCCAGAATCGATACTTGGCACAGCGGGACAGGGGGTGGCACAGATACGCAGTATTTT	CARIDTWHSGTGGGTDTQYF
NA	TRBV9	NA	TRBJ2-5	TGTGCCAGCAGCTCATCTCCGGGGGAGACCCAGTACTTC	CASSSSPGETQYF
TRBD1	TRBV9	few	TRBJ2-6	TGTGCCAGCAGCGTCGGGACAGGGCTCTCTGGGGCCAACGTCCTGACTTTC	CASSVGTGLSGANVLTF
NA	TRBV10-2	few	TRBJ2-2	TGCGCCAGCAGCTACCTTGTCCCCGGGGAGCTGTTTTTT	CASSYLVPGELFF
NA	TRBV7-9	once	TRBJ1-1	TGTGCCAGCAGCCGGGCAGGGTCCGAAGCTTTCTTT	CASSRAGSEAFF
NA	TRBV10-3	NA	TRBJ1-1	TGTGCCATCAGTGGTTCAGGGAACACTGAAGCTTTCTTT	CAISGSGNTEAFF
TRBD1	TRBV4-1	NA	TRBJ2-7	TGCGCCAGCAGCCAAGTCCTACAGGGGATAAACTACGAGCAGTACTTC	CASSQVLQGINYEQYF
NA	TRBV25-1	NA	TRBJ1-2	TGTGCCAGCAGTGAATGGAGGAACTATGGCTACACCTTC	CASSEWRNYGYTF
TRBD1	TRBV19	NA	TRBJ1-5	TGTGCCAGTAGGACTACAGGGGATCAGCCCCAGCATTTT	CASRTTGDQPQHF
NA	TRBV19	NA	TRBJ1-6	TGTGCCAGTAGTATAGTATCGACAGGCTCCTATAATTCACCCCTCCACTTT	CASSIVSTGSYNSPLHF
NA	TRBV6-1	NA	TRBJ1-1	TGTGCCAGCAGACCGGGGGAGAACACTGAAGCTTTCTTT	CASRPGENTEAFF
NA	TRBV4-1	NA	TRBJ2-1	TGCGCCAGCAGCCAAGAGGGAGAGGCTAGCTCCTACAATGAGCAGTTCTTC	CASSQEGEASSYNEQFF
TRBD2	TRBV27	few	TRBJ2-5	TGTGCCAGCAGTTTAAATAGCGGGACTGGGGAGACCCAGTACTTC	CASSLNSGTGETQYF
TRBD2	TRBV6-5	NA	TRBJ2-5	TGTGCCAGCAGTTCCGAGACTAGCGGGCCTACGGCCCAGTACTTC	CASSSETSGPTAQYF
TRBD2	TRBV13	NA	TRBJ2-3	TGTGCCAGCAGCTCGGGGGGGGCAGATACGCAGTATTTT	CASSSGGADTQYF
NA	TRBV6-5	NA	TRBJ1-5	TGTGCCAGCAGCTACCTAACGAGGGATAGCAATCAGCCCCAGCATTTT	CASSYLTRDSNQPQHF
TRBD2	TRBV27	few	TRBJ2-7	TGTGCCAGCAGTCCCCAGACTAGCGCCTATCCCTACGAGCAGTACTTC	CASSPQTSAYPYEQYF
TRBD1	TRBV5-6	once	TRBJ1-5	TGTGCCAGCAGCTTCGCAGGGGGTAAGGGGTATAGCAATCAGCCCCAGCATTTC	CASSFAGGKGYSNQPQHF
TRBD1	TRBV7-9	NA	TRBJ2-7	TGTGCCAGCAGCTTAAGCGGGACAGGGTCAGTCGAGCAGTACTTC	CASSLSGTGSVEQYF
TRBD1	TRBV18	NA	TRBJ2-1	TGTGCCAGCTCAACCGAAACAGGGGGCGTTTACAATGAGCAGTTCTTC	CASSTETGGVYNEQFF
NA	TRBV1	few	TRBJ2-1	TGCACCAGCAGCCAAGGCGCGAACAATGAGCAGTTCTTC	CTSSQGANNEQFF
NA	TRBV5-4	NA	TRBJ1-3	TGTGCCAGCAGCTTGTACGGGAACACCATATATTTT	CASSLYGNTIYF
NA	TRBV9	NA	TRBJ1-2	TGTGCCAGCAGCGACCCGCGAAGCGCTTATGGCTACACCTTC	CASSDPRSAYGYTF
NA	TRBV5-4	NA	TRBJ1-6	TGTGCCAGCAGCGCGTACGCCTATAATTCACCCCTCCACTTT	CASSAYAYNSPLHF
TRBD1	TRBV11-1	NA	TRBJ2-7	TGTGCCAGCAGCTGGGACAGGGGATACGAGCAGTACTTC	CASSWDRGYEQYF
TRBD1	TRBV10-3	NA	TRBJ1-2	TGTGCCATCAGGGACAGGGTGGACTATGGCTACACCTTC	CAIRDRVDYGYTF
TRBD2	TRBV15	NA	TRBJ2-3	TGTGCCACCAGCAGAGCCCTGGCAGCGGGATACACAGATACGCAGTATTTT	CATSRALAAGYTDTQYF
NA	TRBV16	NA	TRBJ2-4	TGTGCCAGCAGCACAGGGTCAGAAAACATTCAGTACTTC	CASSTGSENIQYF
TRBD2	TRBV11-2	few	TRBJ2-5	TGTGCCAGCAGTCCTCTAGCGGGGGGTCAAGAGACCCAGTACTTC	CASSPLAGGQETQYF
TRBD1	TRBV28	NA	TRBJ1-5	TGTGCCAGCAGTCCCCCCGAGGGGGCAGGGCAGCCCCAGCATTTT	CASSPPEGAGQPQHF
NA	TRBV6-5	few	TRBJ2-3	TGTGCCAGCAGCCCCCAGGGGACAACGCAGTATTTT	CASSPQGTTQYF
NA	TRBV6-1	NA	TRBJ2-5	TGTGCCAGCAGCCTCCTACAAGAGACCCAGTACTTC	CASSLLQETQYF
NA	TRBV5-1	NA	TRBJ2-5	TGCGCCAGCACACCTCAAAGCCCCAGGCGAGAGACCCAGTACTTC	CASTPQSPRRETQYF
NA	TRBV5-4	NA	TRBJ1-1	TGTGCCAGCAGCTTGGGGGGCGGAACCATGAACACTGAAGCTTTCTTT	CASSLGGGTMNTEAFF
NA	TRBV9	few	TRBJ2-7	TGTGCCAGCAGCCCCGAGGACTCCTCCTACTACGAGCAGTACTTC	CASSPEDSSYYEQYF
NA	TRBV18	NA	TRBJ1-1	TGTGCCAGCTCACCAATTAGCTCCCCGATCTCGGGCACTGAAGCTTTCTTT	CASSPISSPISGTEAFF
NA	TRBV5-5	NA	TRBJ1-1	TGTGCCAGCAGCGTTTATGGGGCGATGAACACTGAAGCTTTCTTT	CASSVYGAMNTEAFF
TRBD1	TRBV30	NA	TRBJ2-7	TGTGCCTGGAATCTCCCGGGACAGGGGGCCGGCTACGAGCAGTACTTC	CAWNLPGQGAGYEQYF
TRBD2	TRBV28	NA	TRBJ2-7	TGTGCCAGCAGTTTGATGTCTAGCGGGGGGGTCTACGAGCAGTACTTC	CASSLMSSGGVYEQYF
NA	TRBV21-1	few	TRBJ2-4	TGTGCCAACCCACCTAGCGGAAACATTCAGTACTTC	CANPPSGNIQYF
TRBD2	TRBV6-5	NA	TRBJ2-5	TGTGCCAGCAGTTACGGTCTAGCGGGAGTGGAAGAGACCCAGTACTTC	CASSYGLAGVEETQYF
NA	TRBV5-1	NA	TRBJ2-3	TGCGCCAGCAGCGATGTTCCAACGGGGGATACGCAGTATTTT	CASSDVPTGDTQYF
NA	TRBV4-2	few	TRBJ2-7	TGTGCCAGCAGCCAAGATCCCGGCGCTAGCGTAGGTGGCGAGCAGTACTTC	CASSQDPGASVGGEQYF
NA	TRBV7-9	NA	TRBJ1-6	TGTGCCAGCAGCTTAACGCGTTCACCCCTCCACTTT	CASSLTRSPLHF
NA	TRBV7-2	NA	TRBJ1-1	TGTGCCAGCAGCTTCGGGGAGAACACTGAAGCTTTCTTT	CASSFGENTEAFF
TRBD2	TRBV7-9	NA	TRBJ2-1	TGTGCCAGTAGCGGGGGGGCCGCATACAATGAGCAGTTCTTC	CASSGGAAYNEQFF
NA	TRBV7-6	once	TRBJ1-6	TGTGCCAGCAGCTTAGCTCTCAACAGCAATTCACCCTTCCACTTT	CASSLALNSNSPFHF
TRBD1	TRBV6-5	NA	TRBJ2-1	TGTGCCAGCAGTTATCACGGACAGGGGTTAAATGAGCAGTTCTTC	CASSYHGQGLNEQFF
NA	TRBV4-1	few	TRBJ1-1	TGCGCCAGCAGCCAACAATGGAACACTGAAGCTTTCTTT	CASSQQWNTEAFF
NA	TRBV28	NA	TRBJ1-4	TGTGCCAGCAGTTTGAGGGGGAGGGACCGAAAACTGTTTTTT	CASSLRGRDRKLFF
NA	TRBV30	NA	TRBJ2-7	TGTGCCTGGAGTGTTGGGCTTTACGAGCAGTACTTC	CAWSVGLYEQYF
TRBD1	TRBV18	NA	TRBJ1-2	TGTGCCAGCTCATCTGGACAGGGGGTCGGTTACACCTTC	CASSSGQGVGYTF
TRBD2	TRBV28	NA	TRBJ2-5	TGTGCCAGCAGTTCCTACCCGACTAGCGGGGGGGCTATGCAAGAGACCCAGTACTTC	CASSSYPTSGGAMQETQYF
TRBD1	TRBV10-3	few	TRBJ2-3	TGTGCCAGCAGTCTAACCGGACAGGCCAGCACAGATACGCAGTATTTT	CASSLTGQASTDTQYF